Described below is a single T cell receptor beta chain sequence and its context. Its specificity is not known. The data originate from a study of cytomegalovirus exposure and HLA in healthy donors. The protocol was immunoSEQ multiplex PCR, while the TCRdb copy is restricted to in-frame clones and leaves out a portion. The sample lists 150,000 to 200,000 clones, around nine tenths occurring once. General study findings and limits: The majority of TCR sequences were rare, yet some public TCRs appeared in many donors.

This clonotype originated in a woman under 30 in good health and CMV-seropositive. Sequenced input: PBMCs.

The CDR3 sequence is CASSRITGGATEAFF. In nucleotides, the CDR3 is TGTGCCAGCAGCCGGATAACAGGGGGGGCCACTGAAGCTTTCTTT. The chain recombines TRBV7-8 with TRBJ1-1; TRBD1 aligns across 8 bases. V lost 5 bases and J lost 4; bases outside the gene matches: 9. CDR1 and CDR2 from the germline V gene are SGHVS and FQNEAQ. This CDR3 is 15 amino acids long. The full variable domain, with the rest looked up from reference TRBV7-8 and TRBJ1-1, is GAGVSQSPRYKVAKRGQDVALRCDPISGHVSLFWYQQALGQGPEFLTYFQNEAQLDKSGLPSDRFFAERPEGSVSTLKIQRTQQEDSAVYLCASSRITGGATEAFFGQGTRLTVV.